The clone carrying this T cell receptor beta chain has just a few counts. The antigen is not known. The data were taken from a study of OX40 agonist ivuxolimab in advanced cancers. Across the study: Enrollees could have had prior anti-PD-1, anti-PD-L1 or anti-CTLA-4 therapy, which under 50% had received. There were three patients with partial responses, one having hepatocellular carcinoma and two cutaneous melanoma. Study-wide findings and caveats: On average, CD8+ T cells showed a greater number of expanded clones than CD4+.

The protocol was immunoSEQ multiplex PCR, while the TCRdb copy is restricted to in-frame clones and leaves out a portion. The sample has about 61,000 clones; less than 85% are singletons. CDR1 KGHSH and CDR2 LQKENI come from the germline V gene. This CDR3 has 16 amino acids. V lost 0 bases, J lost 5 bases, and 1 base stayed unmatched. V is TRBV18 and J is TRBJ2-3, with TRBD2 matching over 14 bases. This TCR was sampled from an adult with an advanced solid tumor such as melanoma, head and neck, liver or kidney cancer. The input for sequencing was CD4+ or CD8+ T cells sorted from blood, taken in a trial of the OX40 agonist ivuxolimab. The CDR3 coding sequence is TGTGCCAGCTCACCACCCGGACTAGCGGGAGGAGATACGCAGTATTTT. Translation gives CASSPPGLAGGDTQYF. Variable domain in full (rest from reference TRBV18 and TRBJ2-3): NAGVMQNPRHLVRRRGQEARLRCSPMKGHSHVYWYRQLPEEGLKFMVYLQKENIIDESGMPKERFSAEFPKEGPSILRIQQVVRGDSAAYFCASSPPGLAGGDTQYFGPGTRLTVL.